The 24 T cell receptor beta chains below were found in one sample sequenced in a study of blood T cell repertoires in COVID-19. Some clones are missing from TCRdb's copy, which holds only in-frame ones; the method was immunoSEQ multiplex PCR. The sample records some 100,000 clones, approximately 85% being singletons. What was sequenced was peripheral blood. Receptor source: a woman aged 60 to 75 with acute or convalescent COVID-19.

The V call is TRBV19, the J call TRBJ2-7, with TRBD2 as a possible D gene (6 bases). Germline assignment: CDR1 LNHDA and CDR2 SQIVND (reference sequence). Trimming shortened V by 1 base and J by 2 bases, and 12 bases separated the two germline ends. The CDR3 has 15 amino acids. The CDR3 sequence: CASSIAGVGTYEQYF. The DNA for the CDR3 is TGTGCCAGTAGTATAGCGGGGGTAGGGACCTACGAGCAGTACTTC.

J is TRBJ2-1 and V is TRBV6-1; 11 bases map to TRBD2. Germline V lookup: CDR1 MNHNS, CDR2 SASEGT. There are 15 residues in the CDR3. V trimming: 1 base; J trimming: 8 bases; junction bases outside the gene matches: 4. The DNA for the CDR3 is TGTGCCAGCAGTGAAGTCGGTAGCGGGGGGGATGAGCAGTTCTTC. It codes for CASSEVGSGGDEQFF.

Points on this clone: One end of the junction does not line up with germline, which may come from a read error. The rearrangement joins TRBV7-7 to TRBJ2-1; 9 bases fit TRBD2. Germline V gene data show CDR1 as SSHAT and CDR2 as FNYEAQ (reference sequence). The CDR3 length is 14 residues. The CDR3 nucleotides are TGTGCTAGCAGCTTATCCGGCGGGAGGGATGAGCAGTTCTTC. This codes for CASSLSGGRDEQFF. Combining the CDR3 with reference TRBV7-7 and TRBJ2-1 gives the whole variable domain GAGVSQSPRYKVTKRGQDVTLRCDPISSHATLYWYQQALGQGPEFLTYFNYEAQPDKSGLPSDRFSAERPEGSISTLTIQRTEQRDSAMYRCASSLSGGRDEQFFGPGTRLTVL.

The rearrangement links TRBV6-5 to TRBJ2-7, with 12 nucleotides matching TRBD2. This CDR3 is 14 amino acids long. CDR1 is MNHEY, CDR2 SVGAGI, per germline. Trimming took 5 bases from V and 6 from J; bases not matched to a gene: 5. The CDR3 is CASSLLAGGSEQYF. In nucleotides, the CDR3 is TGTGCCAGCAGTCTACTAGCGGGAGGCTCCGAGCAGTACTTC.

CDR3 amino acids: CASSLRIGVSSYNSPLHF. CDR3 DNA: TGTGCCAGCAGTTTGAGGATTGGAGTAAGCTCCTATAATTCACCCCTCCACTTT. This chain joins TRBV27 and TRBJ1-6; D not resolved. Germline CDR1 and CDR2: MNHEY and SMNVEV (reference sequence). Trimming shortened V by 3 bases and J by 0 bases, and 15 bases separated the two germline ends. CDR3 size: 18 residues.

The chain carries TRBV18 and TRBJ2-7; no clear D gene. Germline CDR1 and CDR2: KGHSH and LQKENI. V lost 3 bases and J 5 bases, leaving 8 bases between the germline ends. CDR3 length: 12 residues. CDR3 in amino acids: CASSPSGNEQYF. CDR3 bases: TGTGCCAGCTCACCTTCAGGAAACGAGCAGTACTTC.

The chain links TRBV6-6 to TRBJ1-4; maybe TRBD1 (6 bases). The germline CDR1 and CDR2 sequences are MNHNY and SVGAGI (reference sequence). The ends were cut back, 10 bases at V and 3 bases at J, with 12 bases in the middle. CDR3 size: 13 residues. Here the CDR3 reads CATGGPSNEKLFF. CDR3 DNA: TGTGCCACCGGGGGGCCCTCTAATGAAAAACTGTTTTTT.

V usage is TRBV5-4 and J usage is TRBJ1-1, with 7 positions matching TRBD1. CDR1 and CDR2 (germline): SGHNT, YYREEE (reference sequence). V lost 5 bases and J lost 4; bases outside the gene matches: 11. The CDR3 contains 15 residues. The CDR3 sequence: CASRPPTGSITEAFF. CDR3 sequence (DNA): TGTGCCAGCAGACCCCCGACAGGGTCGATCACTGAAGCTTTCTTT.

This clone appeared a single time. The chain employs TRBV5-1 and TRBJ2-3; a possible D gene is TRBD1 (6 bases). The germline CDR1 and CDR2 sequences are SGHRS and YFSETQ. The CDR3 covers 14 residues. V was trimmed by 4 bases and J by 6 bases, leaving 15 bases between them. The CDR3 coding sequence is TGCGCCAGCAGCCCCGAAGGGGGAAGGGATACGCAGTATTTT. Encoded protein: CASSPEGGRDTQYF.

The rearrangement uses TRBV12-3 or TRBV12-4 and TRBJ2-1; no definite D call. V lost 11 bases to trimming and J lost 5 bases, with 10 bases between them. The CDR3 runs to 11 residues. The chain's CDR3 is CASRYHNEQFF. The CDR3, as DNA: TGTGCCTCTAGATATCACAATGAGCAGTTCTTC.

This chain links TRBV27 with TRBJ1-5; the match to TRBD1 covers 8 bases. V was pared by 8 bases and J by 4 bases, with 4 bases of the junction left unmatched. The CDR3 loop spans 13 amino acids. Germline V lookup: CDR1 MNHEY, CDR2 SMNVEV (reference sequence). CDR3 residues: CASGRQGNQPQHF. DNA for the CDR3: TGTGCCAGCGGTCGACAGGGGAATCAGCCCCAGCATTTT.

The chain combines TRBV3-1 (or the pseudogene TRBV3-2) with TRBJ1-1; D gene unclear. Trimming removed 2 bases from V and 3 bases from J, with 10 bases in between. This CDR3 has 14 residues. Germline V gene data show CDR1 as LGHDT and CDR2 as YNNKEL (reference sequence). The CDR3 loop reads CASSQLSGDTEAFF. Written as DNA, the CDR3 is TGTGCCAGCAGCCAATTGTCCGGGGACACTGAAGCTTTCTTT.

This rearrangement joins TRBV6-5 to TRBJ1-5; the D is unclear. This CDR3 is 14 amino acids long. Germline V gene lookup returns CDR1 MNHEY and CDR2 SVGAGI. Deletions cut 2 bases from V and 2 bases from J, with 7 bases between. CDR3 nucleotide sequence: TGTGCCAGCAGTTACACGGGAGGCAATCAGCCCCAGCATTTT. It codes for CASSYTGGNQPQHF.

The chain carries TRBV28 and TRBJ1-5; 7 nucleotides line up with TRBD1. The V gene's germline CDR1 is MDHEN and CDR2 SYDVKM. Germline trimming cut 3 bases from V and 6 bases from J; bases unmatched to any gene: 14. This CDR3 is 17 amino acids long. As DNA, the CDR3 is TGTGCCAGCAGTTTGAGTAACAGGGGACGAGGAACTCAGCCCCAGCATTTT. Translating gives CASSLSNRGRGTQPQHF.

J is TRBJ2-1 and V is TRBV2; 8 bases line up with TRBD1. V was clipped by 2 bases and J by 10 bases; unmatched bases: 7. The CDR3 has 14 residues. Germline V gene lookup returns CDR1 SNHLY and CDR2 FYNNEI. The DNA for the CDR3 is TGTGCCAGCAGTGAACGGACAGGGACCGGGGAGCAGTTCTTC. Translation gives CASSERTGTGEQFF.

The chain carries TRBV28 and TRBJ1-2; a weak D match, TRBD1 (5 bases). V was trimmed by 7 bases and J by 8 bases, leaving 17 bases between them. This CDR3 comprises 13 residues. Germline-derived CDR1 and CDR2 are MDHEN and SYDVKM. The CDR3 protein is CASTRPRAGGYTF. CDR3 sequence (DNA): TGTGCCAGCACTCGACCCAGGGCAGGGGGCTACACCTTC.

The chain joins TRBV19 to TRBJ2-1; TRBD2 matches at 9 bases. The CDR3 covers 14 residues. The V segment lost 5 bases and the J segment 9 bases; nucleotides outside the gene matches: 8. Germline V gene sequence: CDR1 LNHDA, CDR2 SQIVND (reference sequence). CDR3 coding DNA: TGTGCCAGTAGTCCGTACGCGGGAGGGGGTGAGCAGTTCTTC. This sequence encodes CASSPYAGGGEQFF.

The genes are TRBV29-1 and TRBJ2-1, with TRBD1 matching over 7 bases. The CDR3 spans 12 residues. V lost 6 bases and J lost 13; bases outside the gene matches: 12. Germline CDR1 and CDR2: SQVTM and ANQGSEA. CDR3 loop: CSVHASWDSQFF. Here the CDR3 DNA reads TGCAGCGTCCATGCGAGCTGGGACAGCCAGTTCTTC.

The V and J genes are TRBV6-5 and TRBJ2-1, with 7 bases fitting TRBD2. The CDR3 length is 15 residues. Germline lookup yields CDR1 MNHEY and CDR2 SVGAGI. V trimming: 9 bases; J trimming: 0 bases; junction bases outside the gene matches: 8. This CDR3 is CASARRGSSYNEQFF. CDR3 sequence (DNA): TGTGCCAGTGCGAGACGCGGGAGCTCCTACAATGAGCAGTTCTTC.

CDR3 amino acids: CSARTGGPEAFF. CDR3 nucleotides: TGCAGCGCCCGCACGGGGGGTCCTGAAGCTTTCTTT. The V gene is TRBV29-1, the J gene TRBJ1-1; D might be TRBD1 (5 bases). With 7 bases removed from V and 6 bases from J, the gap between germline ends came to 15 bases. Germline CDR1 is SQVTM and CDR2 is ANQGSEA. CDR3 length equals 12 residues.

V and J are TRBV10-3 and TRBJ1-2; maybe TRBD1 (5 bases). Trimming cost V 10 bases and J 2 bases, with 14 bases left between them. Germline values: CDR1 ENHRY, CDR2 SYGVKD. The CDR3 runs to 13 residues. The DNA of the CDR3 is TGTGCCACGACCGACAGCCTAAACTATGGCTACACCTTC. Translation gives CATTDSLNYGYTF.

The table lists this clone with a few counts. This same CDR3 is encoded by further DNA sequences in the sample. This chain uses TRBV30 with TRBJ1-5, with D perhaps TRBD1 (6 bases). V lost 3 bases to trimming and J lost 6 bases, with 12 bases between them. CDR3 size: 13 residues. Germline lookup yields CDR1 GTSNPN and CDR2 SVGIG (reference sequence). As DNA, the CDR3 is TGTGCCTGGAGCGGGCAGGGGAGTCAGCCCCAGCATTTT. It specifies CAWSGQGSQPQHF.

This rearrangement joins TRBV19 to TRBJ1-5, with D possibly being TRBD1 (5 bases). The germline V and J ends were trimmed by 4 bases and 5 bases, with 9 bases remaining between them. CDR1 LNHDA and CDR2 SQIVND come from the germline V gene (reference sequence). There are 13 residues in the CDR3. The CDR3 region has the DNA TGTGCCAGTAGTAGACAGCCAGATCAGCCCCAGCATTTT. It is translated as CASSRQPDQPQHF. The full variable domain, completed using reference TRBV19 and TRBJ1-5, is DGGITQSPKYLFRKEGQNVTLSCEQNLNHDAMYWYRQDPGQGLRLIYYSQIVNDFQKGDIAEGYSVSREKKESFPLTVTSAQKNPTAFYLCASSRQPDQPQHFGDGTRLSIL.

The rearrangement uses TRBV7-6 and TRBJ2-6; 7 nucleotides agree with TRBD1. Germline loops: CDR1 SGHVS, CDR2 FNYEAQ. V trimming: 1 base; J trimming: 0 bases; junction bases outside the gene matches: 0. This CDR3 has 16 amino acids. The chain's CDR3 is CASSLEGASGANVLTF. The CDR3 DNA reads TGTGCCAGCAGCTTAGAGGGGGCCTCTGGGGCCAACGTCCTGACTTTC.